This T cell receptor (beta chain) was retrieved from a study of blood T cell repertoires in COVID-19. Study context: Acute-phase and convalescent COVID-19 samples originated in the United States, Italy and Spain.

This clone was detected only once. Enrolled through a virtual design, the participants were between roughly 18 and 90 years of age and came from some 25 US areas. Cohort allocation depended upon clinical history that participants reported. Recovered Cohort 3 donors showed two negative PCRs, clearance, or symptom resolution. The V gene's germline CDR1 is KGHSH and CDR2 LQKENI. V shed 0 bases, J shed 5 bases, and the junction held 1 base outside the gene matches. The CDR3 covers 13 residues. Only in-frame clones appear in the TCRdb table, and some are missing; sequencing was by immunoSEQ multiplex PCR. The table shows some 250,000 clones, with about nine tenths occurring only once.

The TCR was taken from a man aged 18 to 29 who had recovered from COVID-19. The chain uses TRBV18 and TRBJ2-7, with 7 bases lining up with TRBD2. The specimen sequenced was PBMCs or T cells enriched from blood (not recorded which). CDR3 residues: CASSPPGGNEQYF. As DNA, the CDR3 is TGTGCCAGCTCACCACCGGGAGGGAACGAGCAGTACTTC. Full variable domain (outside the CDR3, taken from reference TRBV18 and TRBJ2-7): NAGVMQNPRHLVRRRGQEARLRCSPMKGHSHVYWYRQLPEEGLKFMVYLQKENIIDESGMPKERFSAEFPKEGPSILRIQQVVRGDSAAYFCASSPPGGNEQYFGPGTRLTVT.